A single sample gave rise to the 7 T cell receptor beta chains below, sequenced in a study of PD-1 blockade in classical Hodgkin lymphoma. The protocol was immunoSEQ multiplex PCR, while the TCRdb copy is restricted to in-frame clones and leaves out a portion. Here the sample spans about 47,000 clones, around 90% being singletons. Time point of the sample: cycle 4 day 1 (C4D1), after 6 weeks of nivolumab. All trial patients relapsed after autologous stem cell transplantation. Specimen: peripheral blood mononuclear cells (PBMCs), collected before the fourth cycle of nivolumab. The receptors derive from a human donor with classical Hodgkin lymphoma.

The chain uses TRBV27 and TRBJ2-5, with D possibly being TRBD1 (5 bases). The germline V gene has CDR1 MNHEY and CDR2 SMNVEV (reference sequence). This CDR3 spans 14 amino acids. V lost 3 bases to trimming and J lost 5 bases, with 13 bases between them. The CDR3 bases are TGTGCCAGCAGTTTCTGGGGCGCGGTGGAGACCCAGTACTTC. It encodes CASSFWGAVETQYF.

The chain is built from TRBV11-3 and TRBJ2-1, with 7 bases lining up with TRBD2. CDR1 and CDR2 from the germline V gene are SGHNT and YENEEA. Unmatched junction bases numbered 7, after V lost 6 bases and J lost 8 bases. The CDR3 is made up of 13 amino acids. The CDR3 here is CASRGVAGYEQFF. DNA for the CDR3: TGTGCCAGCAGGGGGGTAGCGGGTTATGAGCAGTTCTTC.

The chain carries TRBV25-1 and TRBJ2-1, with TRBD2 matching over 12 bases. Germline CDR1 is MGHDK and CDR2 is SYGVNS. This CDR3 comprises 16 residues. The junction had 7 bases not matched to a gene; V was cut back by 3 bases and J by 7 bases. DNA of the CDR3: TGTGCCAGCAGTGACGCCGGACTAGCGGGATATAATGAGCAGTTCTTC. Translated: CASSDAGLAGYNEQFF.

The chain recombines TRBV2 with TRBJ2-2, with D unclear. Trimming cost V 4 bases and J 4 bases, with 10 bases left between them. Germline V gene sequence: CDR1 SNHLY, CDR2 FYNNEI. This CDR3 spans 14 amino acids. The CDR3 sequence is CASSGKWFTGELFF. CDR3 DNA: TGTGCCAGCAGTGGAAAGTGGTTCACCGGGGAGCTGTTTTTT.

In regard to this clone: At one end the junction does not follow the germline gene, possibly because of a read error. The V gene is TRBV13, the J gene TRBJ1-6, with D perhaps TRBD1 (6 bases). Germline V gene data show CDR1 as PRHDT and CDR2 as FYEKMQ (reference sequence). CDR3 length: 13 amino acids. CDR3 protein: CASSQGHKSPLHF. The DNA for the CDR3 is TGTGCCAGCAGCCAGGGACATAAATCACCCCTCCACTTT.

This chain joins TRBV7-9 and TRBJ2-7; TRBD1 matches at 8 bases. Looked up from germline, CDR1 is SEHNR and CDR2 is FQNEAQ (reference sequence). The CDR3 has 12 residues. V lost 5 bases, J lost 6 bases, and 3 bases stayed unmatched. CDR3 in DNA: TGTGCCAGCAGCCGGACAGGGATCGAGCAGTACTTC. Its protein is CASSRTGIEQYF.

The gene calls are TRBV9 and TRBJ2-3; perhaps TRBD1 as D (5 bases). Trimming cost V 4 bases and J 1 base, with 13 bases left between them. Germline loops: CDR1 SGDLS, CDR2 YYNGEE. The CDR3 covers 15 residues. The chain's CDR3 is CASSSLRVRTDTQYF. CDR3 sequence (DNA): TGTGCCAGCAGCTCTCTCAGGGTACGCACAGATACGCAGTATTTT.